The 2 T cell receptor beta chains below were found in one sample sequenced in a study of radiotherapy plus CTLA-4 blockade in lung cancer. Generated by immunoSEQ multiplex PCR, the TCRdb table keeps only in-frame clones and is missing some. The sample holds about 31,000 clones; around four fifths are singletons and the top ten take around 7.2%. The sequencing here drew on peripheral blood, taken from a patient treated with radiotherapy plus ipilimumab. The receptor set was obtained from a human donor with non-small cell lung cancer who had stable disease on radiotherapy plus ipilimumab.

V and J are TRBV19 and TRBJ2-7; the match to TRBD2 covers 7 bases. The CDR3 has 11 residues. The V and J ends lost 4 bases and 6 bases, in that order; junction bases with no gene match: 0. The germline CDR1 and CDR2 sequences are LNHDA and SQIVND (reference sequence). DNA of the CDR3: TGTGCCAGTAGTACGGGGGGCGAGCAGTACTTC. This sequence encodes CASSTGGEQYF.

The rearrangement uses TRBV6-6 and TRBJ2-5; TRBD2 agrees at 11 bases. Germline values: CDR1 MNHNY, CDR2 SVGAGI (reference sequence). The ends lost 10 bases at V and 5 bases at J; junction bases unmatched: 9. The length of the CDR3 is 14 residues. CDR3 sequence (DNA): TGTGCCACCCTGACTAGCGGGGCTGTGGAGACCCAGTACTTC. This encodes CATLTSGAVETQYF.